These 3 T cell receptor beta chains share one sample of origin, sequenced in a study of blood T cells in healthy people across ages. PCR was performed a second time for about 6 to 12 cycles using a sample-barcoded 5' primer and a J-beta primer mix. Each CDR3 protein is one row after TCRdb ran MiXCR on the 5' RACE reads. The sample lists 600,000 or so distinct CDR3 sequences; 25% to 35% were seen once. The sample taken for sequencing was blood. These TCRs come from a woman older than 75 in good health.

This clonotype was detected many times. The chain carries TRBV20-1 and TRBJ1-5, with TRBD1 as a possible D gene (6 bases). In germline, CDR1 is DFQATT, CDR2 SNEGSKA (reference sequence). Trimming took off 0 bases at V and 0 bases at J, with 15 bases between the two ends. The CDR3 extends over 17 amino acids. This chain's CDR3 is CSARERQGTYSNQPQHF. The CDR3 DNA sequence: TGCAGTGCTAGAGAAAGGCAGGGGACTTATAGCAATCAGCCCCAGCATTTT.

The rearrangement links TRBV4-3 to TRBJ2-2; a weak D match, TRBD1 (6 bases). Germline CDR1 and CDR2: LGHNA and YSLEER. Trimming pared 0 bases from V and 2 bases from J, leaving 13 bases between. CDR3 size: 17 residues. Written as DNA, the CDR3 is TGCGCCAGCAGCCAAGATTGGGCAGGGGTAAACACCGGGGAGCTGTTTTTT. Translation gives CASSQDWAGVNTGELFF.

In this sample, this clonotype turned up many times. The chain combines TRBV6-1 with TRBJ1-2; 9 bases are a match to TRBD1. Per germline, CDR1 MNHNS and CDR2 SASEGT. With 3 bases clipped from V and 7 bases from J, the junction kept 9 bases outside the gene matches. The CDR3 has 15 amino acids. The CDR3 DNA reads TGTGCCAGCAGTGACTTACAGGGGGCAGTTGGTGGCTACACCTTC. It is translated as CASSDLQGAVGGYTF.